The T cell receptor (beta chain) described here comes from a study of PD-L1 blockade in urothelial cancer. Study-level information: The year 2014 saw patients start atezolizumab, 1,200 mg intravenously every 3 weeks. About 85% of the 29 patients were men with bladder-origin urothelial cancer. Patients' prior chemotherapy regimens numbered 0 to 3.

About this clone: Its antigen is as yet unknown.

Study-level results: Durable benefit accompanied greater 3-week expansion of tumor-associated blood clones.

Generated by immunoSEQ multiplex PCR, the TCRdb table keeps only in-frame clones and is missing some. In the table there are some 32,000 clones, roughly 84% of which are singletons. The sample was PBMCs, taken around atezolizumab (anti-PD-L1) treatment. This clonotype originated in a man aged 60 to 75 with urothelial cancer.

The CDR3 spells CASTRAGTQGEQYF. DNA for the CDR3: TGCGCCAGCACCAGGGCAGGTACACAGGGCGAGCAGTACTTC. The V and J genes are TRBV5-1 and TRBJ2-7, with D perhaps matching TRBD1 (6 bases). V lost 6 bases and J lost 6, with 19 bases in between. Germline CDR1 and CDR2: SGHRS and YFSETQ. This CDR3 contains 14 residues.